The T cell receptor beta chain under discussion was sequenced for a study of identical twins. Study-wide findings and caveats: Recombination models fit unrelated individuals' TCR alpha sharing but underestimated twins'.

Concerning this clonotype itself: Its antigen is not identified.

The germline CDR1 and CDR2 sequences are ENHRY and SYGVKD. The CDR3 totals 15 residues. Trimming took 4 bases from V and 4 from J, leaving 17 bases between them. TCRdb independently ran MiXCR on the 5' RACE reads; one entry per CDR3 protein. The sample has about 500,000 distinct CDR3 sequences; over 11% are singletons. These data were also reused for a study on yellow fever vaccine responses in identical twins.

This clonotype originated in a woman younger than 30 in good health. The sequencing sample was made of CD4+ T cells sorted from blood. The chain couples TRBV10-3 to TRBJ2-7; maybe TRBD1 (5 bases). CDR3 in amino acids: CAISVISRAAYEQYF. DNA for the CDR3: TGTGCCATCAGTGTTATCAGCAGGGCGGCGTACGAGCAGTACTTC.